The clone carrying this T cell receptor (beta chain) was found a few times. Germline CDR1 reads MNHEY; CDR2 reads SVGAGI. Trimming stripped 6 bases from V and 6 bases from J, with 12 bases between. The CDR3 runs 12 residues. This specimen belongs to a study of shared clonotypes between healthy human individuals. It was approximately 280 ng DNA, roughly 28,000 T cell genomes, that went into each replicate PCR of unsorted PBMC. How the authors handled the data: ImmunoSEQ gave junction-only sequences without quality scores, so filtering differed. Libraries were prepared by immunoSEQ multiplex PCR; TCRdb keeps only in-frame clonotypes and omits some of them. That table supplies the V and J calls and clone size; D and trimming were determined from the DNA. The sample has about half a million clones, 70% to 80% seen once.

The chain carries TRBV6-5 and TRBJ2-7, with D perhaps TRBD2 (5 bases). The TCR sequence derives from a woman aged 40-49 years in good health. Some clones in this sample may be carry-over from other donors' samples. Sequencing input: PBMCs. The CDR3 nucleotides are TGTGCCAGCAGGGGCCTAGCTCTCGAGCAGTACTTC. Amino acid sequence: CASRGLALEQYF.